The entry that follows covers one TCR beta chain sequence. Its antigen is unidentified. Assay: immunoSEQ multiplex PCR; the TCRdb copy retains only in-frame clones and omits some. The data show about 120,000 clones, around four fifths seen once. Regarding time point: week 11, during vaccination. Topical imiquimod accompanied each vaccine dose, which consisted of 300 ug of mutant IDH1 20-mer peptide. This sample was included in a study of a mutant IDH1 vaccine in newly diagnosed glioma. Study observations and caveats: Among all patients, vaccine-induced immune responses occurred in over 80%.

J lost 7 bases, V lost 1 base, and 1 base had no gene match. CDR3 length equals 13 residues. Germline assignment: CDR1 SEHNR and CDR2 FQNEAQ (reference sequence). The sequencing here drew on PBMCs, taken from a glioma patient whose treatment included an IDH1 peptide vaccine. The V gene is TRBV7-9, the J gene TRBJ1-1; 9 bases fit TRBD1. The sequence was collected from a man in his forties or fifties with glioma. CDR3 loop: CASSLGTGDEAFF. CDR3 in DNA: TGTGCCAGCAGCTTAGGGACAGGGGATGAAGCTTTCTTT. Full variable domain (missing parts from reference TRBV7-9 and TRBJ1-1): DTGVSQNPRHKITKRGQNVTFRCDPISEHNRLYWYRQTLGQGPEFLTYFQNEAQLEKSRLLSDRFSAERPKGSFSTLEIQRTEQGDSAMYLCASSLGTGDEAFFGQGTRLTVV.